This T cell receptor (beta chain) was observed in a study of blood T cell repertoires in COVID-19. Background on the study: Sites across the United States, Italy and Spain contributed samples from acute and convalescent COVID-19.

The sample holds a few counts of this clone. Different DNA sequences within this sample yield the same CDR3. Those who participated ranged in age from about 18 to 89 years and resided in 24 US areas. Germline values: CDR1 SQVTM, CDR2 ANQGSEA. Trimming removed 4 bases from V and 3 bases from J; junction bases left unmatched: 0. This CDR3 spans 13 amino acids. Original handling: Reference gene primer amplification gave estimated nucleated cell counts. Clones were read by immunoSEQ multiplex PCR, and TCRdb kept only the in-frame ones, dropping some. V and J calls and clone size are copied from that table; D and trimming were computed from the DNA. Of about 250,000 clones in the sample, about 80% were seen once.

The TCR comes from a woman aged 35 to 49 who had been exposed to COVID-19. Material: PBMCs or T cells enriched from blood (not recorded which). The V call is TRBV29-1, the J call TRBJ2-1, with 10 bases aligning to TRBD1. CDR3 loop: CSVGTGGYNEQFF. Written as DNA, the CDR3 is TGCAGCGTTGGGACAGGGGGCTACAATGAGCAGTTCTTC.